The rows below give T cell receptor beta chains drawn from one sample of a study of cytomegalovirus exposure and HLA in healthy donors. Produced via immunoSEQ multiplex PCR; TCRdb's table is partial and in-frame only. The sample shows around 130,000 clones, approximately 70% of them seen only once. The material sequenced was PBMCs. Source of these receptors: a woman aged 25 to 45 in good health and CMV-seronegative. The CDR3 runs from the conserved cysteine through the conserved F or W. Each record gives: J gene, V gene, CDR3 protein.

j_call: TRBJ1-1; v_call: TRBV27; cdr3_aa: CASSFRTANTEAFF
j_call: TRBJ2-1; v_call: TRBV5-1; cdr3_aa: CASSFSGRASDEQFF
j_call: TRBJ2-3; v_call: TRBV5-1; cdr3_aa: CASSLATSGGTDTQYF
j_call: TRBJ2-6; v_call: TRBV5-6; cdr3_aa: CASSLAGAGANVLTF
j_call: TRBJ2-7; v_call: TRBV15; cdr3_aa: CATSRGGLTEQYF
j_call: TRBJ2-2; v_call: TRBV6-1; cdr3_aa: CASSEAGHSGPRLFF
j_call: TRBJ1-1; v_call: TRBV7-3; cdr3_aa: CASSPGQANTEAFF
j_call: TRBJ2-5; v_call: TRBV5-1; cdr3_aa: CASSEQGWRETQYF
j_call: TRBJ2-1; v_call: TRBV19; cdr3_aa: CASSELAGVDGEQFF
j_call: TRBJ1-2; v_call: TRBV23-1; cdr3_aa: CASSHPSGGGCSPQPNWHYGYTF
j_call: TRBJ1-3; v_call: TRBV6-6; cdr3_aa: CASTHGLPSGNTIYF
j_call: TRBJ2-4; v_call: TRBV30; cdr3_aa: CAWRARGTGRNIQYF
j_call: TRBJ2-7; v_call: TRBV29-1; cdr3_aa: CSVGMSSGRQYF
j_call: TRBJ1-1; v_call: TRBV27; cdr3_aa: CASSKYPGSLWNTEAFF
j_call: TRBJ1-2; v_call: TRBV7-2; cdr3_aa: CASSLGPQNYGYTF
j_call: TRBJ2-7; v_call: TRBV11-2; cdr3_aa: CASSLGPRGYEQYF
j_call: TRBJ1-5; v_call: TRBV5-5; cdr3_aa: CASSSSGTGSGVKPQHF
j_call: TRBJ2-7; v_call: TRBV11-2; cdr3_aa: CASSATGTSLEQYF
j_call: TRBJ1-2; v_call: TRBV15; cdr3_aa: CATSRLKSDREGCNVRWGYTF
j_call: TRBJ2-7; v_call: TRBV19; cdr3_aa: CASSMSSGRASYEQYF
j_call: TRBJ1-1; v_call: TRBV6-5; cdr3_aa: CASSWDRDAEAFF
j_call: TRBJ2-2; v_call: TRBV5-1; cdr3_aa: CASRYSGWNTGELFF
j_call: TRBJ1-2; v_call: TRBV7-9; cdr3_aa: CASSLYRGPYGYTF
j_call: TRBJ2-7; v_call: TRBV6-5; cdr3_aa: CASSYPGTNEQYF
j_call: TRBJ2-6; v_call: TRBV27; cdr3_aa: CASRPSWAGSSGANVLTF
j_call: TRBJ1-2; v_call: TRBV18; cdr3_aa: CASSPNPGDGYTF
j_call: TRBJ2-5; v_call: TRBV7-9; cdr3_aa: CASSFQLAGVETQYF
j_call: TRBJ2-7; v_call: TRBV10-2; cdr3_aa: CASREGAQGATVYEQYF
j_call: TRBJ2-1; v_call: TRBV9; cdr3_aa: CASSEREGRINEQFF
j_call: TRBJ2-3; v_call: TRBV5-1; cdr3_aa: CASSLLSGRGTDTQYF
j_call: TRBJ1-3; v_call: TRBV6-1; cdr3_aa: CASSAGLLFSGNTIYF
j_call: TRBJ2-3; v_call: TRBV11-3; cdr3_aa: CASSLRVTDTQYF
j_call: TRBJ1-6; v_call: TRBV4-1; cdr3_aa: CASSQWGDSPLHF
j_call: TRBJ1-1; v_call: TRBV6-5; cdr3_aa: CASRPVSEAEAFF
j_call: TRBJ2-7; v_call: TRBV6-1; cdr3_aa: CATRTGYATYEQYF
j_call: TRBJ2-2; v_call: TRBV6-4; cdr3_aa: CASSGQGASGELFF
j_call: TRBJ2-1; v_call: TRBV5-4; cdr3_aa: CASSSGTSGTGGHEQFF
j_call: TRBJ2-7; v_call: TRBV28; cdr3_aa: CASSLSSYEQYF
j_call: TRBJ2-5; v_call: TRBV15; cdr3_aa: CATSRDRGTGETQYF
j_call: TRBJ1-5; v_call: TRBV19; cdr3_aa: CASGDTGFQSNQPQHF
j_call: TRBJ2-5; v_call: TRBV5-1; cdr3_aa: CASSLDSQETQYF
j_call: TRBJ2-3; v_call: TRBV5-1; cdr3_aa: CASASGTDGADTQYF